The clone carrying this T cell receptor (beta chain) has just one count. This entry belongs to a study of blood T cell repertoires in COVID-19. Whole-study context: Samples taken during acute and convalescent COVID-19 were collected in the United States, Italy and Spain. The analysed material was cDNA or gDNA that came from T cells, B-cell-depleted T cells, or PBMCs.

In the source study's methods: Estimates of nucleated cell counts were drawn from the amplification of reference gene primers. Data came from immunoSEQ multiplex PCR; TCRdb stores just in-frame clones and leaves some out. D and trimming come from the DNA, and the V and J calls and clone size come from that table. This sample carries some 130,000 clones, 88% of them seen once, and the ten largest clones take roughly 2.2%. The ends were cut back, 1 base at V and 0 bases at J, with 12 bases in the middle. The length of the CDR3 is 16 residues. Germline CDR1 and CDR2: LGHDT and YNNKEL (reference sequence).

The gene calls are TRBV3-1 (or the pseudogene TRBV3-2) and TRBJ2-5; perhaps TRBD2 as D (5 bases). What was sequenced was peripheral blood. This clonotype originated in an older man with active COVID-19. The CDR3 DNA sequence: TGTGCCAGCAGCCAAGCGACTACCTGGTACCAAGAGACCCAGTACTTC. Translation gives CASSQATTWYQETQYF.